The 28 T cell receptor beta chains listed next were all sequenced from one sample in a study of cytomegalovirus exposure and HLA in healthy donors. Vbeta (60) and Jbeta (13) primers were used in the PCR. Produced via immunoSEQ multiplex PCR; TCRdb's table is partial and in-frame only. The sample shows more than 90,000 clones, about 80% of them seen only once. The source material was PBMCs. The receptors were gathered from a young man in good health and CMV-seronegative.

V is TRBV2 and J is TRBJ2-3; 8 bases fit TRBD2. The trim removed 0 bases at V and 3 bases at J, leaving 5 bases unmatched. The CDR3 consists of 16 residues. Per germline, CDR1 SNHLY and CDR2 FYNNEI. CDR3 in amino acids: CASSEAGGGLTDTQYF. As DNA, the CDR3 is TGTGCCAGCAGTGAAGCCGGGGGGGGCCTAACAGATACGCAGTATTTT.

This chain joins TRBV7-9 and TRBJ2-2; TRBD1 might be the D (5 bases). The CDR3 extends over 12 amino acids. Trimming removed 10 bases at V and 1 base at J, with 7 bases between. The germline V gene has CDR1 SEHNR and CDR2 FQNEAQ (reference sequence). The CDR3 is CAIGENTGELFF. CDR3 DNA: TGTGCCATAGGGGAGAACACCGGGGAGCTGTTTTTT.

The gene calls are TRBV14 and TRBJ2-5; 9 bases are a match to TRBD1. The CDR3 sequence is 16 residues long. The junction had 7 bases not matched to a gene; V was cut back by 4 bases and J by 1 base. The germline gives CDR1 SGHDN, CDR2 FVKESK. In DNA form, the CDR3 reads TGTGCCAGCAGCCTCCTCGGGACAGGGACCCAAGAGACCCAGTACTTC. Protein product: CASSLLGTGTQETQYF.

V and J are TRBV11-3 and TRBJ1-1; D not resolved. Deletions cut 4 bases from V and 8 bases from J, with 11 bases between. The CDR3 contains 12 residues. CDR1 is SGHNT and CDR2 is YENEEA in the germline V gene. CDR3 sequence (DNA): TGTGCCAGCAGCTCTACTATTAGGGAAGCTTTCTTT. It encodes CASSSTIREAFF.

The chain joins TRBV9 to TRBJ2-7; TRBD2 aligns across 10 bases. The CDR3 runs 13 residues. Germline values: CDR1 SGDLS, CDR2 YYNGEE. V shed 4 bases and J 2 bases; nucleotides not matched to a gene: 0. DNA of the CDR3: TGTGCCAGCAGCAGCGGGGGGGCCTACGAGCAGTACTTC. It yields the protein CASSSGGAYEQYF. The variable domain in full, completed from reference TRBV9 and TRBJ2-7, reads DSGVTQTPKHLITATGQRVTLRCSPRSGDLSVYWYQQSLDQGLQFLIQYYNGEERAKGNILERFSAQQFPDLHSELNLSSLELGDSALYFCASSSGGAYEQYFGPGTRLTVT.

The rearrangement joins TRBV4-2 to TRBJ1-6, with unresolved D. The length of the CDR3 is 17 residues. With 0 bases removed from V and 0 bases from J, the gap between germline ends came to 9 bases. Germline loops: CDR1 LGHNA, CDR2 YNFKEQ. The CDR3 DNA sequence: TGTGCCAGCAGCCAAGATGTTCCGGGCTCCTATAATTCACCCCTCCACTTT. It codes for CASSQDVPGSYNSPLHF.

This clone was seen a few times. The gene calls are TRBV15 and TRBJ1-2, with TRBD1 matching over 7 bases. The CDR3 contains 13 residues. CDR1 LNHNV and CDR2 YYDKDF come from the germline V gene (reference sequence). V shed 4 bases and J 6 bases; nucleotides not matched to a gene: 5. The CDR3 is CATSTTGEDGYTF. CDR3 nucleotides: TGTGCCACCAGCACCACAGGGGAGGATGGCTACACCTTC. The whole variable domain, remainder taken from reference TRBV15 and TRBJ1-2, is DAMVIQNPRYQVTQFGKPVTLSCSQTLNHNVMYWYQQKSSQAPKLLFHYYDKDFNNEADTPDNFQSRRPNTSFCFLDIRSPGLGDTAMYLCATSTTGEDGYTFGSGTRLTVV.

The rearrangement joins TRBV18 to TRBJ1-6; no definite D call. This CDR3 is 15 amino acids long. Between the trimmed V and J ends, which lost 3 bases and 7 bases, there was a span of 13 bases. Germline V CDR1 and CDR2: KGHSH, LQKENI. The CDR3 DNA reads TGTGCCAGCTCACCGGCCCTGACGGAGAATTCACCCCTCCACTTT. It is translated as CASSPALTENSPLHF. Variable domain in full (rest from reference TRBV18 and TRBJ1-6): NAGVMQNPRHLVRRRGQEARLRCSPMKGHSHVYWYRQLPEEGLKFMVYLQKENIIDESGMPKERFSAEFPKEGPSILRIQQVVRGDSAAYFCASSPALTENSPLHFGNGTRLTVT.

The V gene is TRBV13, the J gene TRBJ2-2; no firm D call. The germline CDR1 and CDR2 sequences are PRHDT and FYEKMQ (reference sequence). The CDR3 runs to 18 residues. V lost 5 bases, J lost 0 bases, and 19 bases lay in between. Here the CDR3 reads CASSHPQAAQTNTGELFF. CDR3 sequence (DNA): TGTGCCAGCAGCCATCCCCAGGCCGCCCAGACGAACACCGGGGAGCTGTTTTTT.

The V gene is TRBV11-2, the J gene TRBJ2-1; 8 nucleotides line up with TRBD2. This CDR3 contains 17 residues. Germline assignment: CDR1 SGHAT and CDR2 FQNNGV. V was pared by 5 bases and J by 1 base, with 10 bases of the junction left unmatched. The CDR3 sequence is CASSHYTSGISYNEQFF. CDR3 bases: TGTGCCAGCAGCCATTACACTAGCGGCATATCCTACAATGAGCAGTTCTTC.

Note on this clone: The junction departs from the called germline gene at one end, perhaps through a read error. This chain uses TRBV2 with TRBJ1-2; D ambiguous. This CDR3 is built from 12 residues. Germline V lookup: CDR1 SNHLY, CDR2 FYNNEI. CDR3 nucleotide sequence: TGTGCCAGCAGTGAAAACTATCGGCGACCCTATTTC. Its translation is CASSENYRRPYF.

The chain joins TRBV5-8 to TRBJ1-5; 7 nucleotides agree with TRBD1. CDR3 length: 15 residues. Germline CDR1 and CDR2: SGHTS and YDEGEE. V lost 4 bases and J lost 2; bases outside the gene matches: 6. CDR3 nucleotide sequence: TGTGCCAGCAGCCCACAGGGGCAGGGCAATCAGCCCCAGCATTTT. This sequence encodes CASSPQGQGNQPQHF.

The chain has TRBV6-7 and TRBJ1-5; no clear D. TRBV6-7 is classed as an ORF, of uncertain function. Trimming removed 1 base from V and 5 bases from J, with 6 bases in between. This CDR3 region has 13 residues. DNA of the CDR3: TGTGCCAGCAGTTACTACGGGGATCAGCCCCAGCATTTT. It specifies CASSYYGDQPQHF.

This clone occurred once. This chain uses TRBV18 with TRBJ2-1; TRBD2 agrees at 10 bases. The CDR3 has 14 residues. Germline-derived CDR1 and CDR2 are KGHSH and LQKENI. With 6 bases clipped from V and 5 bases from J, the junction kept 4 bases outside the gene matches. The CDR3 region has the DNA TGTGCCAGCTCCCTAGCGGGAGTGAACAATGAGCAGTTCTTC. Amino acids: CASSLAGVNNEQFF.

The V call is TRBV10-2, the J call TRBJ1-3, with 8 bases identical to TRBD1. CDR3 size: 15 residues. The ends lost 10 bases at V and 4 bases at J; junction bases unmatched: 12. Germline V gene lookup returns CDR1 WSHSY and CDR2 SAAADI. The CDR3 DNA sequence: TGCGCCACCCGTTCCCCAGGGGGCGACGGAAACACCATATATTTT. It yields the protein CATRSPGGDGNTIYF.

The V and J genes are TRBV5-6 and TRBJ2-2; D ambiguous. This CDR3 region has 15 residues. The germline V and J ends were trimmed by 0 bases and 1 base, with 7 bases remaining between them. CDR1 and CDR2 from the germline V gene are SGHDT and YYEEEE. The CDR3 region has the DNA TGTGCCAGCAGCTTGGGGCCTCTGAACACCGGGGAGCTGTTTTTT. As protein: CASSLGPLNTGELFF.

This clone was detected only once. The CDR3 protein is CASARGRLAGDQETQYF. CDR3 DNA: TGTGCCAGCGCCCGGGGTCGACTAGCGGGGGACCAAGAGACCCAGTACTTC. The chain recombines TRBV19 with TRBJ2-5, with TRBD2 matching over 12 bases. V lost 9 bases to trimming and J lost 0 bases; unmatched junction nucleotides: 11. Germline V gene data show CDR1 as LNHDA and CDR2 as SQIVND (reference sequence). The CDR3 consists of 17 residues.

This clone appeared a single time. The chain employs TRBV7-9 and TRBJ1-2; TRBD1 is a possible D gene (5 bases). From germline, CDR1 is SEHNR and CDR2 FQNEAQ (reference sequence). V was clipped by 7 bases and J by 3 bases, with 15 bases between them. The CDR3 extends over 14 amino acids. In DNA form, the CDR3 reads TGTGCCAGCACCACGGGCAGGGTTGACTATGGCTACACCTTC. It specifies CASTTGRVDYGYTF.

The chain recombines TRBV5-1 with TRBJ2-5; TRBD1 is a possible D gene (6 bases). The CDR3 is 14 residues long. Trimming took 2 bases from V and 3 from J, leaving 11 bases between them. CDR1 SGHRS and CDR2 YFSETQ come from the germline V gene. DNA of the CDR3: TGCGCCAGCAGCTTCTGGGGGACAAAAGAGACCCAGTACTTC. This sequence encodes CASSFWGTKETQYF.

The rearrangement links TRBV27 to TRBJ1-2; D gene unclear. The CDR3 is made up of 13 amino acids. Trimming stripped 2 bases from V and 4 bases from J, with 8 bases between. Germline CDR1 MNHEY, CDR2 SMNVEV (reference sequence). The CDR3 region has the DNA TGTGCCAGCAGTTTAGAGGGTACCTATGGCTACACCTTC. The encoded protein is CASSLEGTYGYTF.

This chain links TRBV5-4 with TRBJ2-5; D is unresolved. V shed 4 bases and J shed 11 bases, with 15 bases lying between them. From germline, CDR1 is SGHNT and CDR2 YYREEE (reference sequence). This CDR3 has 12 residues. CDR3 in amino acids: CASSLDEMEQYF. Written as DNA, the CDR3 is TGTGCCAGCAGCCTAGACGAGATGGAGCAGTACTTC.

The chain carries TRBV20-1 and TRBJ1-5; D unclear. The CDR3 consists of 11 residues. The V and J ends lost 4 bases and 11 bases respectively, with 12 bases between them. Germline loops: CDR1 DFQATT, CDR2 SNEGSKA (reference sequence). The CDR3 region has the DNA TGCAGTGCTATACACTCGCAGGCCCAGCATTTT. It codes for CSAIHSQAQHF.

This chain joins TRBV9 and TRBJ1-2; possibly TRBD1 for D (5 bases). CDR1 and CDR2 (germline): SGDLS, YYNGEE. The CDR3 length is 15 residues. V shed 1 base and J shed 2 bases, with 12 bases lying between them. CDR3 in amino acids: CASSVWDGGNYGYTF. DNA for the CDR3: TGTGCCAGCAGCGTATGGGACGGGGGAAACTATGGCTACACCTTC.

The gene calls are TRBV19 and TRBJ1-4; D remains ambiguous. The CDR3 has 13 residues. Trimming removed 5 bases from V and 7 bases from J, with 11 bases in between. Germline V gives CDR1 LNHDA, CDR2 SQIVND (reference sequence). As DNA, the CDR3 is TGTGCCAGTAGTCCTAGGGAGGGTGAAAAACTGTTTTTT. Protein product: CASSPREGEKLFF.

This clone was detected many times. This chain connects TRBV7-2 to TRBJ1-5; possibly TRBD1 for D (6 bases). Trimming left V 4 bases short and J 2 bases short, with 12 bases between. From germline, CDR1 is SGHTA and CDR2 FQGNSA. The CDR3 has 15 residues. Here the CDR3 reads CASSSGGARNQPQHF. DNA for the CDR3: TGTGCCAGCAGCTCGGGGGGGGCTCGCAATCAGCCCCAGCATTTT.

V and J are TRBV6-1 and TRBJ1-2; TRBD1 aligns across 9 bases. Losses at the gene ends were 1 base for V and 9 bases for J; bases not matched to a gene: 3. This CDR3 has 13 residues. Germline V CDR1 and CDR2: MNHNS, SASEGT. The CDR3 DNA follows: TGTGCCAGCAGTGAAGAGGGGACAGGGAGCTACACCTTC. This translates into CASSEEGTGSYTF.

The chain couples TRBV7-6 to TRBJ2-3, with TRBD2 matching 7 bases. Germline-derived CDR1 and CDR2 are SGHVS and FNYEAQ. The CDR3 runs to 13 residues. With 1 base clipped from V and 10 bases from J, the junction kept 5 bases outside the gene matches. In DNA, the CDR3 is TGTGCCAGCAGCTTAGAAGTGGGACTATCGCAGTATTTT. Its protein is CASSLEVGLSQYF.

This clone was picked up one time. CDR3 nucleotides: TGTGCCAGCTCAATCAAGGGGGATGGCTACACCTTC. Protein product: CASSIKGDGYTF. The chain recombines TRBV18 with TRBJ1-2; D possibly corresponds to TRBD1 (6 bases). The CDR3 is 12 amino acids. Germline-derived CDR1 and CDR2 are KGHSH and LQKENI. Trimming took off 5 bases at V and 6 bases at J, with 10 bases between the two ends.